The 10 T cell receptor beta chains below all came from one sample that was sequenced in a study of T cell responses to AZD1222 COVID-19 vaccine. Assay used: immunoSEQ multiplex PCR; TCRdb lists only in-frame clones, some missing. The sample shows about 57,000 clones, 75% to 90% of them seen only once. The material sequenced was peripheral blood, taken on day 0 of AZD1222 vaccination. These receptors were taken from an adult in good health.

The rearrangement joins TRBV7-2 to TRBJ2-3; D is possibly TRBD1 (6 bases). This CDR3 is built from 14 residues. Between the trimmed V and J ends, which lost 5 bases and 9 bases, there was a span of 18 bases. From germline, CDR1 is SGHTA and CDR2 FQGNSA. Here the CDR3 DNA reads TGTGCCAGCAGCCCGCTGCAGGGGCTAGAGACGCAGTATTTT. The encoded protein is CASSPLQGLETQYF.

This sequence joins TRBV4-1 and TRBJ1-2, with D hard to call. This CDR3 has 14 amino acids. The germline CDR1 and CDR2 sequences are MGHRA and YSYEKL. Trimming cost V 4 bases and J 1 base, with 10 bases left between them. The CDR3 sequence: CASSPRASNYGYTF. The CDR3 DNA follows: TGCGCCAGCAGCCCTCGGGCAAGTAACTATGGCTACACCTTC.

The rearrangement joins TRBV12-5 to TRBJ2-1; 9 nucleotides match TRBD1. Germline CDR1 reads LGHNT; CDR2 reads FRNRAP. V dropped 6 bases and J dropped 8; count of bases not matched to a gene: 14. CDR3 size: 16 residues. The CDR3 DNA sequence: TGTGCTAGTGGCTCTACAGGGGGCGCAGGTTATTATGAGCAGTTCTTC. This translates into CASGSTGGAGYYEQFF.

The chain is built from TRBV15 and TRBJ2-7; the match to TRBD1 covers 7 bases. In germline, CDR1 is LNHNV, CDR2 YYDKDF (reference sequence). The J segment lost 3 bases and the V segment lost 1 base, leaving 9 bases of the junction unmatched. The CDR3 is made up of 16 amino acids. The CDR3 sequence: CATSRGFVAGGYEQYF. CDR3 nucleotide sequence: TGTGCCACCAGCAGAGGTTTCGTCGCAGGGGGCTACGAGCAGTACTTC. Full variable domain (missing parts from reference TRBV15 and TRBJ2-7): DAMVIQNPRYQVTQFGKPVTLSCSQTLNHNVMYWYQQKSSQAPKLLFHYYDKDFNNEADTPDNFQSRRPNTSFCFLDIRSPGLGDTAMYLCATSRGFVAGGYEQYFGPGTRLTVT.

This rearrangement joins TRBV6-5 to TRBJ2-2; the match to TRBD2 covers 9 bases. The CDR3 consists of 15 residues. Germline values: CDR1 MNHEY, CDR2 SVGAGI. V lost 7 bases to trimming and J lost 1 base; unmatched junction nucleotides: 4. The CDR3 is CASKRREGNTGELFF. The DNA of the CDR3 is TGTGCCAGCAAAAGGCGGGAGGGGAACACCGGGGAGCTGTTTTTT.

The CDR3 DNA follows: TGTGCCAGCAGTTTGCGCAGGAATCAGCCCCAGCATTTT. Translated: CASSLRRNQPQHF. V and J are TRBV12-3 or TRBV12-4 and TRBJ1-5; D gene ambiguous. The CDR3 covers 13 residues. Trimming cost V 3 bases and J 4 bases, with 7 bases left between them.

Note on this clone: This sample includes further DNA sequences coding for the same CDR3. The V gene is TRBV6-4, the J gene TRBJ2-1; D remains unclear. The length of the CDR3 is 13 residues. Germline V gives CDR1 MRHNA, CDR2 SNTAGT. The V and J ends lost 2 bases and 0 bases respectively, with 2 bases between them. The CDR3 DNA is TGTGCCAGCAGTGACAGCTCCTACAATGAGCAGTTCTTC. It translates to CASSDSSYNEQFF.

The J gene is TRBJ2-1, the V gene TRBV5-4, with D unclear. Trimming removed 4 bases at V and 5 bases at J, with 16 bases between. CDR3 length: 15 residues. Germline CDR1 and CDR2: SGHNT and YYREEE (reference sequence). The CDR3 nucleotides read TGTGCCAGCAGCCGGAGTTTAGTGAGCAACAATGAGCAGTTCTTC. Its translation: CASSRSLVSNNEQFF.

This chain connects TRBV4-2 to TRBJ2-1, with D tentatively TRBD1 or TRBD2 (5 bases each). This CDR3 comprises 16 residues. The germline gives CDR1 LGHNA, CDR2 YNFKEQ. The germline V and J ends were trimmed by 0 bases and 5 bases, with 14 bases remaining between them. CDR3 sequence reads: CASSQDLPRGNNEQFF. CDR3 coding DNA: TGTGCCAGCAGCCAAGATCTTCCGAGGGGAAACAATGAGCAGTTCTTC.

Written as DNA, the CDR3 is TGTGCCAGCTCACAAACTAGCCCCTCAGGGACTACGCACACAGATACGCAGTATTTT. It specifies CASSQTSPSGTTHTDTQYF. This chain connects TRBV18 to TRBJ2-3, with TRBD2 matching 7 bases. The V gene's germline CDR1 is KGHSH and CDR2 LQKENI. The CDR3 totals 19 residues. The V and J ends lost 4 bases and 2 bases, in that order; junction bases with no gene match: 18.